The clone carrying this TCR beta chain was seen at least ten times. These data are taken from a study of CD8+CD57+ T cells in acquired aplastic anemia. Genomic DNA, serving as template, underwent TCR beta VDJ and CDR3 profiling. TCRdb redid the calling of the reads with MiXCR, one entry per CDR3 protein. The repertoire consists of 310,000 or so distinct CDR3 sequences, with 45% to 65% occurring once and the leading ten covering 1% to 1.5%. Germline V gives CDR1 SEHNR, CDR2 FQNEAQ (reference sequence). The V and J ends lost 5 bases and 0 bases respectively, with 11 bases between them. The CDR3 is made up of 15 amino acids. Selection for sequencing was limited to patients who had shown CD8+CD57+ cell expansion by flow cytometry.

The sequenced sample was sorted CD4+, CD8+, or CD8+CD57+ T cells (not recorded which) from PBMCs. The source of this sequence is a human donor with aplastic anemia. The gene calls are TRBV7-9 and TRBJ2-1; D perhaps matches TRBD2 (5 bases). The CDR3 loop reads CASSLRGSSYNEQFF. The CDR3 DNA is TGTGCCAGCAGCCTACGGGGAAGCTCCTACAATGAGCAGTTCTTC. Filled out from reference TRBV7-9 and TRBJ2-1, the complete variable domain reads DTGVSQNPRHKITKRGQNVTFRCDPISEHNRLYWYRQTLGQGPEFLTYFQNEAQLEKSRLLSDRFSAERPKGSFSTLEIQRTEQGDSAMYLCASSLRGSSYNEQFFGPGTRLTVL.